Following are 17 T cell receptor beta chains from one sample sequenced in a study of OX40 agonist ivuxolimab in advanced cancers. Assay used: immunoSEQ multiplex PCR; TCRdb lists only in-frame clones, some missing. The table has tens of thousands of clones, roughly 88% seen once. The input for sequencing was CD4+ or CD8+ T cells sorted from blood, taken in a trial of the OX40 agonist ivuxolimab. The receptors stem from an adult with an advanced solid tumor such as melanoma, head and neck, liver or kidney cancer.

The rearrangement uses TRBV28 and TRBJ2-1; D not certain. The length of the CDR3 is 15 residues. Trimming cost V 4 bases and J 5 bases, with 15 bases left between them. Germline V CDR1 and CDR2: MDHEN, SYDVKM. The CDR3 is CASSSWTASDNEQFF. The CDR3 bases are TGTGCCAGCAGTTCGTGGACCGCTTCAGACAATGAGCAGTTCTTC.

The genes are TRBV6-5 and TRBJ2-7; 7 bases are a match to TRBD2. The germline CDR1 and CDR2 sequences are MNHEY and SVGAGI. V lost 3 bases to trimming and J lost 8 bases; unmatched junction nucleotides: 1. The CDR3 has 11 amino acids. The DNA of the CDR3 is TGTGCCAGCAGTTATAGCGGGCAGCAGTACTTC. Residues: CASSYSGQQYF.

The V gene is TRBV6-6, the J gene TRBJ1-4; D gene uncertain. V was clipped by 0 bases and J by 14 bases, with 10 bases between them. The CDR3 sequence is 12 residues long. The germline gives CDR1 MNHNY, CDR2 SVGAGI (reference sequence). The CDR3 sequence is CASSYSGVRLFF. CDR3 DNA sequence: TGTGCCAGCAGTTACTCGGGAGTTAGGCTGTTTTTT.

By its share, this clone is hyperexpanded. The J gene is TRBJ2-7, the V gene TRBV5-4; D not resolved. The CDR3 runs 13 residues. Germline V CDR1 and CDR2: SGHNT, YYREEE (reference sequence). Trimming took 1 base from V and 6 from J, leaving 11 bases between them. For the CDR3, the DNA is TGTGCCAGCAGCTTGTTAGGGTCGGGCGAGCAGTACTTC. This translates into CASSLLGSGEQYF.

The chain couples TRBV30 to TRBJ2-3; 7 bases fit TRBD2. The CDR3 consists of 15 residues. The trim removed 4 bases at V and 0 bases at J, leaving 7 bases unmatched. CDR1 is GTSNPN, CDR2 SVGIG, per germline (reference sequence). CDR3 in DNA: TGTGCCTGGAACTTAGCGGGCTTAAGCACAGATACGCAGTATTTT. Its translation: CAWNLAGLSTDTQYF.

By share, this clone counts as medium-sized. The V and J genes are TRBV5-4 and TRBJ1-1, with 8 bases matching TRBD1. This CDR3 comprises 15 residues. CDR1 SGHNT and CDR2 YYREEE come from the germline V gene (reference sequence). Losses at the gene ends were 4 bases for V and 3 bases for J; bases not matched to a gene: 8. For the CDR3, the DNA is TGTGCCAGCAGCATAGCCCAGGGGGCTGACACTGAAGCTTTCTTT. The encoded protein is CASSIAQGADTEAFF.

The V call is TRBV11-2, the J call TRBJ2-2; no definite D call. The V gene's germline CDR1 is SGHAT and CDR2 FQNNGV. The CDR3 loop spans 15 amino acids. Trimming took 4 bases from V and 0 from J, leaving 9 bases between them. The CDR3 region has the DNA TGTGCCAGCAGCTCCGGGCTAGCGAACACCGGGGAGCTGTTTTTT. Translating it yields CASSSGLANTGELFF.

The chain combines TRBV11-2 with TRBJ1-2; D ambiguous. Germline V gene data show CDR1 as SGHAT and CDR2 as FQNNGV. This CDR3 is 14 amino acids long. V lost 5 bases and J lost 0, with 10 bases in between. CDR3 amino acids: CASSPASSNYGYTF. In DNA form, the CDR3 reads TGTGCCAGCAGCCCAGCCTCTTCTAACTATGGCTACACCTTC.

The chain couples TRBV4-2 to TRBJ2-1; TRBD2 is a possible D gene (6 bases). V lost 5 bases to trimming and J lost 5 bases, with 13 bases between them. Germline V gives CDR1 LGHNA, CDR2 YNFKEQ. The CDR3 consists of 14 residues. The CDR3 here is CASSKEGSDNEQFF. The CDR3 DNA is TGTGCCAGCAGCAAGGAGGGAAGTGACAATGAGCAGTTCTTC.

CDR3 sequence reads: CASSEPVQGNNEKLFF. The DNA of the CDR3 is TGCGCCAGCAGTGAACCCGTTCAGGGTAATAATGAAAAACTGTTTTTT. This chain links TRBV10-2 with TRBJ1-4; TRBD1 might be the D (5 bases). The V end was cut by 3 bases, the J end by 4 bases, with 15 bases between. The CDR3 covers 16 residues. CDR1 is WSHSY and CDR2 is SAAADI in the germline V gene.

The V call is TRBV30, the J call TRBJ2-1; TRBD2 matches 10 bases. Per the germline V gene, CDR1 is GTSNPN and CDR2 is SVGIG (reference sequence). The CDR3 is made up of 15 amino acids. V lost 5 bases and J lost 5; bases outside the gene matches: 9. Here the CDR3 reads CAWGPGSGRNNEQFF. The DNA for the CDR3 is TGTGCCTGGGGGCCCGGTAGCGGGAGGAACAATGAGCAGTTCTTC.

This chain uses TRBV5-1 with TRBJ1-1, with unresolved D. The germline CDR1 and CDR2 sequences are SGHRS and YFSETQ. The CDR3 contains 13 residues. The ends were cut back, 0 bases at V and 0 bases at J, with 3 bases in the middle. This CDR3 reads CASSLGMNTEAFF. CDR3 nucleotide sequence: TGCGCCAGCAGCTTGGGAATGAACACTGAAGCTTTCTTT. Combining the CDR3 with reference TRBV5-1 and TRBJ1-1 gives the whole variable domain KAGVTQTPRYLIKTRGQQVTLSCSPISGHRSVSWYQQTPGQGLQFLFEYFSETQRNKGNFPGRFSGRQFSNSRSEMNVSTLELGDSALYLCASSLGMNTEAFFGQGTRLTVV.

The rearrangement links TRBV6-4 to TRBJ1-2, with D tentatively TRBD1 (6 bases). Trimming left V 6 bases short and J 0 bases short, with 17 bases between. The CDR3 covers 16 residues. Germline assignment: CDR1 MRHNA and CDR2 SNTAGT. CDR3 DNA sequence: TGTGCCAGCAGCGGCCCCGGAGGGGGAGCTAACTATGGCTACACCTTC. It encodes CASSGPGGGANYGYTF.

The rearrangement uses TRBV7-8 and TRBJ1-2; possibly TRBD1 for D (5 bases). The V end was cut by 6 bases, the J end by 5 bases, with 10 bases between. The CDR3 totals 12 residues. Germline loops: CDR1 SGHVS, CDR2 FQNEAQ. CDR3 sequence: CASSVGGYGYTF. As DNA, the CDR3 is TGTGCCAGCAGTGTGGGGGGATATGGCTACACCTTC.

The chain carries TRBV7-2 and TRBJ2-6; TRBD1 aligns across 7 bases. The length of the CDR3 is 18 residues. Germline V gene sequence: CDR1 SGHTA, CDR2 FQGNSA. V lost 0 bases, J lost 0 bases, and 5 bases stayed unmatched. The CDR3 bases are TGTGCCAGCAGCTTAGCGCGACAGGGTTCCTCTGGGGCCAACGTCCTGACTTTC. This gives the protein CASSLARQGSSGANVLTF.

This rearrangement joins TRBV6-1 to TRBJ1-5; D gene unclear. There are 14 residues in the CDR3. The V end lost 6 bases, the J end lost 0 bases, and 9 bases lay between the germline ends. Germline-derived CDR1 and CDR2 are MNHNS and SASEGT. CDR3 loop: CASSLSYSNQPQHF. CDR3 sequence (DNA): TGTGCCAGCAGCTTAAGCTATAGCAATCAGCCCCAGCATTTT.

V gene TRBV7-9 combines with J gene TRBJ2-7; D is possibly TRBD2 (7 bases). The germline V and J ends were trimmed by 4 bases and 3 bases, with 13 bases remaining between them. Germline lookup yields CDR1 SEHNR and CDR2 FQNEAQ (reference sequence). The CDR3 length is 14 residues. This CDR3 is CASSSTGGIYEQYF. DNA for the CDR3: TGTGCCAGCAGCTCGACGGGGGGCATCTACGAGCAGTACTTC. Variable domain in full (rest from reference TRBV7-9 and TRBJ2-7): DTGVSQNPRHKITKRGQNVTFRCDPISEHNRLYWYRQTLGQGPEFLTYFQNEAQLEKSRLLSDRFSAERPKGSFSTLEIQRTEQGDSAMYLCASSSTGGIYEQYFGPGTRLTVT.